The 5 T cell receptor beta chains below were found in one sample sequenced in a study of cytomegalovirus exposure and HLA in healthy donors (TCRdb year 2017). Libraries were made using the immunoSEQ multiplex PCR assay. The source is immuneACCESS, and TCRdb retained only in-frame sequences with V and J called. Part of the clones is not carried over; for the studies checked, unresolved V genes explain less than half of this, and the remainder is unexplained. In this sample the table shows 52,000 or so clones, 75% to 90% of which occur a single time. The ten largest account for 15% of the sample. The sequencing input was PBMCs. Every receptor here comes from a woman younger than 30 in good health and CMV-seronegative.

The count of this clone is one. The rearrangement uses TRBV7-9 and TRBJ2-7, with D perhaps TRBD1 (7 bases). The CDR3 spans 14 residues. Germline CDR1 SEHNR, CDR2 FQNEAQ (reference sequence). With 2 bases removed from V and 5 bases from J, the gap between germline ends came to 13 bases. The CDR3 DNA reads TGTGCCAGCAGCTTAAATCAGGGGGAGGACGAGCAGTACTTC. Amino acids: CASSLNQGEDEQYF.

This clone was seen a single time. This chain uses TRBV9 with TRBJ2-1; TRBD2 is a possible D gene (5 bases). CDR1 and CDR2 from the germline V gene are SGDLS and YYNGEE. V was clipped by 0 bases and J by 4 bases, with 11 bases between them. The CDR3 covers 15 residues. CDR3 DNA sequence: TGTGCCAGCAGCGTAGATTCTAGCCTATACAATGAGCAGTTCTTC. Protein: CASSVDSSLYNEQFF.

This sequence joins TRBV7-3 and TRBJ2-2; 8 nucleotides line up with TRBD1. V dropped 6 bases and J dropped 5; count of bases not matched to a gene: 2. The CDR3 is 13 amino acids. CDR1 is SGHTA, CDR2 FQGTGA, per germline. The CDR3 loop reads CASRGQGTGELFF. CDR3 nucleotide sequence: TGTGCCAGCAGAGGACAGGGAACCGGGGAGCTGTTTTTT. The full variable domain, with the rest looked up from reference TRBV7-3 and TRBJ2-2, is GAGVSQTPSNKVTEKGKYVELRCDPISGHTALYWYRQSLGQGPEFLIYFQGTGAADDSGLPNDRFFAVRPEGSVSTLKIQRTERGDSAVYLCASRGQGTGELFFGEGSRLTVL.

This clone was recorded once. The rearrangement joins TRBV7-2 to TRBJ1-2; D is undetermined. V gave up 2 bases and J gave up 8 bases, with 12 bases separating them. Germline CDR1 is SGHTA and CDR2 is FQGNSA. This CDR3 is built from 13 residues. DNA for the CDR3: TGTGCCAGCAGCTTAACTTTTAACGGGGGCTACACCTTC. Protein: CASSLTFNGGYTF.

The chain is built from TRBV6-1 and TRBJ2-3; D may be TRBD2 (8 bases). The V and J ends lost 2 bases and 5 bases respectively, with 17 bases between them. The germline gives CDR1 MNHNS, CDR2 SASEGT. This CDR3 has 16 amino acids. The CDR3 DNA reads TGTGCCAGCAGTGAACGGGAGGGGGCGAGAGGAGATACGCAGTATTTT. Its protein product is CASSEREGARGDTQYF.